This T cell receptor beta chain was sequenced in a study of CD8 T cells in ankylosing spondylitis. Study-level points and caveats: Disease-linked clones reportedly showed significant enrichment in matched ankylosing spondylitis synovial fluid.

Germline V gene data show CDR1 as LGHNA and CDR2 as YNFKEQ. V shed 2 bases and J shed 0 bases, with 8 bases lying between them. The CDR3 is made up of 14 amino acids. This clonotype showed up many times. Its specificity is unknown. TCRdb ran MiXCR on the 5' RACE reads and lists one entry per CDR3 protein. The sample has some 90,000 distinct CDR3 sequences; 27% are singletons. V usage is TRBV4-2 and J usage is TRBJ2-7; D may be TRBD2 (6 bases). The TCR originated in a male donor with ankylosing spondylitis or in good health (not recorded which). Sequences were obtained from blood, either unsorted or a sorted T cell fraction (not recorded which). The CDR3 sequence: CASSQLSGSYEQYF. The CDR3 nucleotides read TGTGCCAGCAGCCAACTTAGCGGCTCCTACGAGCAGTACTTC.